The 31 T cell receptor beta chains listed next were all sequenced from one sample in a study of shared clonotypes between healthy human individuals. Measured with immunoSEQ multiplex PCR; TCRdb has only the in-frame clones, and not every one. The sample includes about 1 million clones, 65% to 75% of them seen just once. Sample: memory CD4+ T cells sorted from blood. Subset in this sample: CD45RA-negative fraction. The receptors derive from a man aged 18-30 years in good health.

The J gene is TRBJ1-6, the V gene TRBV5-6, with D possibly being TRBD1 (5 bases). This CDR3 spans 17 amino acids. V gave up 0 bases and J gave up 1 base, with 11 bases separating them. The germline CDR1 and CDR2 sequences are SGHDT and YYEEEE. The CDR3 nucleotides read TGTGCCAGCAGCTTGGTGCGGGGCTCGTCCTATAATTCACCCCTCCACTTT. Its protein is CASSLVRGSSYNSPLHF.

The V gene is TRBV27, the J gene TRBJ2-3, with TRBD1 matching over 7 bases. This CDR3 has 17 residues. Germline CDR1 MNHEY, CDR2 SMNVEV (reference sequence). Trimming cost V 4 bases and J 2 bases; bases outside gene matches: 12. The CDR3 loop reads CASSSSAQGWDTDTQYF. CDR3 in DNA: TGTGCCAGCAGTTCGTCCGCACAGGGGTGGGACACAGATACGCAGTATTTT.

This clone has more than one count but fewer than ten. V is TRBV4-3 and J is TRBJ2-7; 8 nucleotides agree with TRBD1. Germline loops: CDR1 LGHNA, CDR2 YSLEER. Losses at the gene ends were 1 base for V and 4 bases for J; bases not matched to a gene: 6. The CDR3 consists of 15 residues. For the CDR3, the DNA is TGCGCCAGCAGCCAAGCCCCGGACAGGGATTACGAGCAGTACTTC. Translated: CASSQAPDRDYEQYF.

The rearrangement joins TRBV11-2 to TRBJ2-3; perhaps TRBD2 as D (5 bases). Germline assignment: CDR1 SGHAT and CDR2 FQNNGV. This CDR3 region has 16 residues. Trimming removed 5 bases at V and 2 bases at J, with 17 bases between. Here the CDR3 reads CASSRGVAGSTDTQYF. The CDR3 region has the DNA TGTGCCAGCAGCCGGGGAGTAGCCGGTTCCACAGATACGCAGTATTTT.

This chain links TRBV28 with TRBJ2-3; 9 bases match TRBD1. CDR1 and CDR2 from the germline V gene are MDHEN and SYDVKM. This CDR3 spans 12 amino acids. Trimming at V came to 10 bases and at J to 9 bases, leaving 8 bases not matched to a gene. Written as DNA, the CDR3 is TGTGCCACACGGACAGGGGCGAAAACGCAGTATTTT. Protein sequence: CATRTGAKTQYF.

Turning to this clone: This clone may be a read error of a much larger clone one base away. This chain links TRBV28 with TRBJ1-2, with D perhaps matching TRBD1 (6 bases). The germline CDR1 and CDR2 sequences are MDHEN and SYDVKM. Trimming took off 6 bases at V and 6 bases at J, with 11 bases between the two ends. The CDR3 runs to 12 residues. The CDR3 reads CASSPRGNGYTF. CDR3 sequence (DNA): TGTGCCAGCAGCCCCAGGGGTAATGGCTACACCTTC.

CDR3 sequence reads: CASGLGGRYSPLHF. The CDR3, as DNA: TGTGCTAGTGGTTTGGGGGGGAGGTATTCACCCCTCCACTTT. This chain joins TRBV12-5 and TRBJ1-6; TRBD1 might be the D (5 bases). The CDR3 totals 14 residues. The germline gives CDR1 LGHNT, CDR2 FRNRAP. V shed 1 base and J shed 8 bases, with 9 bases lying between them.

The CDR3 protein is CASSPSQAASYEQYF. The DNA for the CDR3 is TGTGCCAGCAGTCCCTCACAAGCGGCCTCCTACGAGCAGTACTTC. The J gene is TRBJ2-7, the V gene TRBV6-5; D is perhaps TRBD2 (5 bases). The V end was cut by 5 bases, the J end by 0 bases, with 14 bases between. Germline V lookup: CDR1 MNHEY, CDR2 SVGAGI. The CDR3 extends over 15 amino acids.

This chain links TRBV30 with TRBJ2-1; 11 bases map to TRBD2. V was clipped by 2 bases and J by 10 bases; unmatched bases: 13. CDR1 GTSNPN and CDR2 SVGIG come from the germline V gene (reference sequence). This CDR3 comprises 16 residues. Here the CDR3 DNA reads TGTGCCTGGAGTATCGATACTAGCGGGAGTTGGAAAGAGCAGTTCTTC. Translation: CAWSIDTSGSWKEQFF.

In the case of this clone: This same CDR3 is encoded by further DNA sequences in the sample. The chain carries TRBV7-2 and TRBJ2-3; 7 nucleotides align to TRBD1. CDR1 is SGHTA and CDR2 is FQGNSA in the germline V gene. With 3 bases clipped from V and 1 base from J, the junction kept 7 bases outside the gene matches. The CDR3 has 16 amino acids. The DNA of the CDR3 is TGTGCCAGCAGCTTGGAAGGGGGCTACGGCACAGATACGCAGTATTTT. This translates into CASSLEGGYGTDTQYF. The full variable domain, rest sourced from reference TRBV7-2 and TRBJ2-3, is GAGVSQSPSNKVTEKGKDVELRCDPISGHTALYWYRQSLGQGLEFLIYFQGNSAPDKSGLPSDRFSAERTGGSVSTLTIQRTQQEDSAVYLCASSLEGGYGTDTQYFGPGTRLTVL.

The chain couples TRBV6-1 to TRBJ2-7; the D is unclear. CDR1 and CDR2 (germline): MNHNS, SASEGT. CDR3 size: 15 residues. V dropped 1 base and J dropped 3 bases, with 13 bases sitting between them. CDR3 sequence: CASSEGALTVYEQYF. The CDR3 bases are TGTGCCAGCAGTGAAGGGGCCCTTACTGTCTACGAGCAGTACTTC.

This chain links TRBV27 with TRBJ2-7, with 8 nucleotides matching TRBD2. The CDR3 is made up of 15 amino acids. Losses at the gene ends were 1 base for V and 3 bases for J; bases not matched to a gene: 5. The V gene's germline CDR1 is MNHEY and CDR2 SMNVEV (reference sequence). Here the CDR3 DNA reads TGTGCCAGCAGTTTATGGGGACTAGGGGACTACGAGCAGTACTTC. It specifies CASSLWGLGDYEQYF.

This clone was observed a handful of times. The chain combines TRBV9 with TRBJ1-2; 9 nucleotides match TRBD1. CDR1 is SGDLS and CDR2 is YYNGEE in the germline V gene. This CDR3 is 17 amino acids long. Trimming at V came to 4 bases and at J to 0 bases, leaving 10 bases not matched to a gene. CDR3 in amino acids: CASSPLTGGTANYGYTF. DNA for the CDR3: TGTGCCAGCAGCCCACTGACAGGGGGGACTGCTAACTATGGCTACACCTTC.

This chain links TRBV7-9 with TRBJ1-1; 8 nucleotides align to TRBD1. Germline trimming cut 5 bases from V and 1 base from J; bases unmatched to any gene: 15. CDR1 is SEHNR and CDR2 is FQNEAQ in the germline V gene (reference sequence). This CDR3 is built from 18 residues. Here the CDR3 DNA reads TGTGCCAGCAGCCAGGACATCCCGGGACAGGCTAGGAACACTGAAGCTTTCTTT. Translation gives CASSQDIPGQARNTEAFF.

The chain recombines TRBV10-3 with TRBJ2-6; D may correspond to TRBD1 or TRBD2 (6 bases each). Germline V gene sequence: CDR1 ENHRY, CDR2 SYGVKD. Trimming stripped 6 bases from V and 4 bases from J, with 13 bases between. The CDR3 consists of 15 residues. The CDR3 DNA is TGTGCCATCAGCATTGGGGGGCTCGGGGCCAACGTCCTGACTTTC. Its protein product is CAISIGGLGANVLTF.

V usage is TRBV28 and J usage is TRBJ1-2; D possibly corresponds to TRBD1 (6 bases). Per germline, CDR1 MDHEN and CDR2 SYDVKM. V was cut by 7 bases and J by 2 bases, with 8 bases left in between. This CDR3 region has 12 residues. The CDR3 sequence: CASTQGNYGYTF. The DNA for the CDR3 is TGTGCCAGCACCCAGGGGAACTATGGCTACACCTTC.

This chain connects TRBV19 to TRBJ1-1, with 7 bases matching TRBD1. Germline lookup yields CDR1 LNHDA and CDR2 SQIVND (reference sequence). The CDR3 covers 17 residues. With 4 bases clipped from V and 1 base from J, the junction kept 12 bases outside the gene matches. In DNA form, the CDR3 reads TGTGCCAGTAGTAACAAATGGACAGGATTGGAGAACACTGAAGCTTTCTTT. It translates to CASSNKWTGLENTEAFF.

Points on this clone: Other DNA sequences in the same sample also yield this CDR3. This chain uses TRBV5-1 with TRBJ2-1; D might be TRBD1 (7 bases). Between the trimmed V and J ends, which lost 0 bases and 3 bases, there was a span of 13 bases. Germline V gives CDR1 SGHRS, CDR2 YFSETQ. This CDR3 contains 16 residues. In nucleotides, the CDR3 is TGCGCCAGCAGCTTGGGTTCAGGGGGGAACTACAATGAGCAGTTCTTC. Translated, it gives CASSLGSGGNYNEQFF.

J is TRBJ1-1 and V is TRBV18, with D possibly being TRBD1 (5 bases). Germline values: CDR1 KGHSH, CDR2 LQKENI. The V and J ends lost 0 bases and 1 base respectively, with 9 bases between them. The CDR3 spans 15 residues. CDR3 in DNA: TGTGCCAGCTCACCACCGTCAGGGAAGAACACTGAAGCTTTCTTT. Protein sequence: CASSPPSGKNTEAFF.

This rearrangement joins TRBV2 to TRBJ1-2; D remains unclear. CDR3 length: 11 residues. Germline loops: CDR1 SNHLY, CDR2 FYNNEI. Trimming shortened V by 7 bases and J by 6 bases, and 9 bases separated the two germline ends. This chain's CDR3 is CASTGGNGYTF. The CDR3 DNA reads as TGTGCCAGCACAGGTGGGAATGGCTACACCTTC.

The chain joins TRBV10-3 to TRBJ2-5, with 7 nucleotides matching TRBD1. V was clipped by 6 bases and J by 2 bases; unmatched bases: 3. This CDR3 region has 13 residues. The germline V gene has CDR1 ENHRY and CDR2 SYGVKD. The CDR3 spells CAIRGTEQETQYF. As DNA, the CDR3 is TGTGCCATCAGAGGGACAGAACAAGAGACCCAGTACTTC.

The chain recombines TRBV4-1 with TRBJ2-6; tentatively, D is TRBD1 (5 bases). V dropped 1 base and J dropped 9 bases, with 10 bases sitting between them. The length of the CDR3 is 14 residues. CDR1 is MGHRA and CDR2 is YSYEKL in the germline V gene. The CDR3 loop reads CASSQAPRDNVLTF. CDR3 sequence (DNA): TGCGCCAGCAGCCAAGCTCCCAGGGACAACGTCCTGACTTTC.

The genes are TRBV7-8 and TRBJ2-7, with TRBD1 identical over 8 bases. Losses at the gene ends were 5 bases for V and 3 bases for J; bases not matched to a gene: 12. Germline V lookup: CDR1 SGHVS, CDR2 FQNEAQ. The CDR3 runs 16 residues. The CDR3 bases are TGTGCCAGCAGCCCGAGGCAGGGGGCGCGAGGCTACGAGCAGTACTTC. Translated: CASSPRQGARGYEQYF.

CDR3 region: CASSSSGTSGSGADTQYF. The CDR3 DNA follows: TGCGCCAGCAGCAGTTCCGGGACTAGCGGGAGCGGGGCAGATACGCAGTATTTT. V usage is TRBV5-1 and J usage is TRBJ2-3, with 14 nucleotides matching TRBD2. The CDR3 runs 18 residues. Germline assignment: CDR1 SGHRS and CDR2 YFSETQ. V dropped 4 bases and J dropped 4; count of bases not matched to a gene: 11.

The rearrangement joins TRBV7-6 to TRBJ2-1, with 9 bases identical to TRBD1. CDR3 length: 15 residues. CDR1 is SGHVS and CDR2 is FNYEAQ in the germline V gene. V dropped 0 bases and J dropped 8; count of bases not matched to a gene: 5. CDR3 in amino acids: CASSLAARTGDEQFF. The CDR3 region has the DNA TGTGCCAGCAGCTTAGCGGCACGGACAGGGGATGAGCAGTTCTTC.

The chain employs TRBV14 and TRBJ2-1; tentative D call: TRBD2 (6 bases). The length of the CDR3 is 12 residues. Germline V lookup: CDR1 SGHDN, CDR2 FVKESK. Trimming cost V 0 bases and J 12 bases, with 9 bases left between them. This CDR3 is CASSQEKGGQFF. The CDR3 DNA reads TGTGCCAGCAGCCAAGAAAAGGGAGGGCAGTTCTTC.

V is TRBV29-1 and J is TRBJ1-5, with D unresolved. The CDR3 spans 13 residues. Per the germline V gene, CDR1 is SQVTM and CDR2 is ANQGSEA. V dropped 4 bases and J dropped 5 bases, with 12 bases sitting between them. The CDR3 reads CSVGGRFDQPQHF. In DNA, the CDR3 is TGCAGCGTTGGGGGTCGGTTCGATCAGCCCCAGCATTTT.

This chain uses TRBV7-5 with TRBJ2-5; TRBD2, the table's D call, lacks a check against the DNA. TRBV7-5 is recorded as a pseudogene. The CDR3 runs to 16 residues. For the CDR3, the DNA is TGTGCCAGAAGCTTAGAAGGGCTAGCTCATCAAGAGACCCAGTACTTC. Translation: CARSLEGLAHQETQYF.

This rearrangement joins TRBV7-9 to TRBJ1-6, with a tentative D call TRBD1 (6 bases). This CDR3 region has 18 residues. The germline CDR1 and CDR2 sequences are SEHNR and FQNEAQ (reference sequence). Trimming took off 5 bases at V and 9 bases at J, with 26 bases between the two ends. The CDR3 DNA reads TGTGCCAGCAGCCTAACCACCAGGGGAAGAGGACTGAGTTCACCCCTCCACTTT. Its protein product is CASSLTTRGRGLSSPLHF.

The chain employs TRBV6-1 and TRBJ2-1; 13 bases match TRBD2. This CDR3 contains 15 residues. Germline assignment: CDR1 MNHNS and CDR2 SASEGT. V shed 6 bases and J 6 bases; nucleotides not matched to a gene: 5. CDR3: CASSDGLAGVNEQFF. In DNA, the CDR3 is TGTGCCAGCAGCGACGGACTAGCGGGAGTCAATGAGCAGTTCTTC.

V and J are TRBV5-1 and TRBJ1-1, with D unclear. The CDR3 length is 14 residues. Germline V gives CDR1 SGHRS, CDR2 YFSETQ. Trimming removed 1 base at V and 4 bases at J, with 11 bases between. The CDR3 DNA reads TGCGCCAGCAGCTTGCCGGGAAGCGGCACTGAAGCTTTCTTT. This encodes CASSLPGSGTEAFF.